These 3 T cell receptor beta chains share one sample of origin, sequenced in a study of early T cells in non-severe SARS-CoV-2 infection. Using its own MiXCR run on the 5' RACE reads, TCRdb lists one record per CDR3 protein. The repertoire holds more than 80,000 distinct CDR3 sequences, with roughly an eighth as singletons. Material: whole blood. The receptor set was obtained from an adult who was a healthcare worker with PCR-confirmed SARS-CoV-2 infection or an uninfected control (not recorded which).

Only a few counts were recorded for this clonotype. The chain is built from TRBV20-1 and TRBJ1-2; D not certain. V lost 6 bases and J 2 bases, leaving 13 bases between the germline ends. Germline V gene data show CDR1 as DFQATT and CDR2 as SNEGSKA (reference sequence). The CDR3 contains 13 residues. In DNA, the CDR3 is TGCAGTGCCACATCGGTTGAAAACTATGGCTACACCTTC. Translation: CSATSVENYGYTF.

The V and J genes are TRBV5-4 and TRBJ2-7; 7 nucleotides agree with TRBD2. V lost 4 bases, J lost 4 bases, and 5 bases stayed unmatched. This CDR3 has 13 amino acids. Germline CDR1 is SGHNT and CDR2 is YYREEE (reference sequence). The CDR3 coding sequence is TGTGCCAGCAGCCAACCGGGACTATACGAGCAGTACTTC. Its translation: CASSQPGLYEQYF.

This clonotype appeared a few times. The chain combines TRBV27 with TRBJ2-5; 7 bases agree with TRBD1. The CDR3 totals 16 residues. The junction had 10 bases not matched to a gene; V was cut back by 4 bases and J by 2 bases. In germline, CDR1 is MNHEY, CDR2 SMNVEV (reference sequence). The chain's CDR3 is CASSSVPTGVQETQYF. The CDR3 DNA reads TGTGCCAGCAGTTCAGTCCCCACAGGGGTACAAGAGACCCAGTACTTC.